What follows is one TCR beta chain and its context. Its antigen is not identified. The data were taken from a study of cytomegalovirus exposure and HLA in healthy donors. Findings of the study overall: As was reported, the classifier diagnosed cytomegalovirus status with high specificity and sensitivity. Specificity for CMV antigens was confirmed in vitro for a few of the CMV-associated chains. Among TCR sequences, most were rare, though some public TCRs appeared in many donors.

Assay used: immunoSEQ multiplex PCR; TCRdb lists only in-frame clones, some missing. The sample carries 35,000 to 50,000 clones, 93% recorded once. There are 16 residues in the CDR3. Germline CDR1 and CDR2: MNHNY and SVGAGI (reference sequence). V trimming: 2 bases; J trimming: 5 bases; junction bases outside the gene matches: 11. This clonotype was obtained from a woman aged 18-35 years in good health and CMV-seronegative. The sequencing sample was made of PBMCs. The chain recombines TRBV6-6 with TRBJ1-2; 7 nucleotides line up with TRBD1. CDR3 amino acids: CASSYPPDRRLYGYTF. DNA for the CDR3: TGTGCCAGCAGTTACCCTCCGGACAGGCGATTATATGGCTACACCTTC.